This paragraph reports one TCR beta chain. Everyone who took part was roughly 18 to 89 years old, and they came from about two dozen US areas. Clinical history reported by participants formed the basis on which cohorts were assigned. Either two negative PCRs, clearance, or symptom resolution qualified Cohort 3 donors as recovered. In germline, CDR1 is SGHRS, CDR2 YFSETQ. Trimming pared 0 bases from V and 9 bases from J, leaving 13 bases between. The CDR3 consists of 15 residues. This specimen belongs to a study of blood T cell repertoires in COVID-19. Study overall: Acute-phase and convalescent COVID-19 samples originated in the United States, Italy and Spain.

Assay used: immunoSEQ multiplex PCR; TCRdb lists only in-frame clones, some missing. The data contain more than 200,000 clones, roughly 91% of them singletons. What was sequenced was PBMCs or T cells enriched from blood (not recorded which). The rearrangement joins TRBV5-1 to TRBJ1-6; D gene unclear. The sequence came from a woman under 40 who had recovered from COVID-19. For the CDR3, the DNA is TGCGCCAGCAGCTTGGATGCTACTATGGGTTCACCCCTCCACTTT. Translating gives CASSLDATMGSPLHF. The full variable domain, rest sourced from reference TRBV5-1 and TRBJ1-6, is KAGVTQTPRYLIKTRGQQVTLSCSPISGHRSVSWYQQTPGQGLQFLFEYFSETQRNKGNFPGRFSGRQFSNSRSEMNVSTLELGDSALYLCASSLDATMGSPLHFGNGTRLTVT.